These 32 T cell receptor beta chains came from one sample sequenced in a study of blood T cell repertoires in COVID-19. Using immunoSEQ multiplex PCR, the repertoire was profiled, and TCRdb retains in-frame clones only, with some absent. Among some 240,000 clones listed, approximately 83% were seen once. What was sequenced was PBMCs or T cells enriched from blood (not recorded which). These receptors originate from a man between 50 and 59 years old who had recovered from COVID-19.

This chain connects TRBV3-1 (or the pseudogene TRBV3-2) to TRBJ2-2; TRBD2 matches at 12 bases. V lost 0 bases to trimming and J lost 7 bases; unmatched junction nucleotides: 9. Germline V gene data show CDR1 as LGHDT and CDR2 as YNNKEL (reference sequence). CDR3 length: 18 amino acids. This CDR3 is CASSQELLAGGPGGELFF. For the CDR3, the DNA is TGTGCCAGCAGCCAAGAACTCCTAGCGGGGGGGCCTGGCGGGGAGCTGTTTTTT.

The genes are TRBV6-1 and TRBJ1-1; 7 bases map to TRBD1. The V segment lost 3 bases and the J segment 8 bases; nucleotides outside the gene matches: 9. Germline V gene data show CDR1 as MNHNS and CDR2 as SASEGT. The CDR3 has 14 residues. CDR3 sequence: CASSDRAWDSEAFF. The CDR3 DNA is TGTGCCAGCAGTGACCGCGCTTGGGACAGCGAAGCTTTCTTT.

The CDR3 reads CATSDPQGSSYNEQFF. CDR3 in DNA: TGTGCCACCAGTGACCCCCAGGGGAGCTCCTACAATGAGCAGTTCTTC. The rearrangement links TRBV24-1 to TRBJ2-1; D may be TRBD1 (6 bases). The germline CDR1 and CDR2 sequences are KGHDR and SFDVKD. Trimming shortened V by 4 bases and J by 0 bases, and 12 bases separated the two germline ends. The CDR3 runs to 16 residues.

The chain recombines TRBV5-3 with TRBJ2-7; TRBD1 matches at 7 bases. TRBV5-3 is an ORF, and what it does is uncertain. The V segment lost 1 base and the J segment 2 bases; nucleotides outside the gene matches: 9. The CDR3 covers 16 residues. The CDR3 sequence: CARSLSRTGTPYEQYF. CDR3 in DNA: TGTGCCAGAAGCTTGAGTAGGACAGGAACTCCCTACGAGCAGTACTTC.

The rearrangement uses TRBV19 and TRBJ2-7; D gene uncertain. In germline, CDR1 is LNHDA, CDR2 SQIVND (reference sequence). V shed 4 bases and J shed 3 bases, with 16 bases lying between them. This CDR3 region has 15 residues. CDR3 residues: CASSTQAATHYEQYF. The DNA for the CDR3 is TGTGCCAGTAGTACTCAAGCCGCAACTCACTACGAGCAGTACTTC.

J is TRBJ2-1 and V is TRBV29-1; TRBD2 aligns across 9 bases. Germline CDR1 is SQVTM and CDR2 is ANQGSEA. This CDR3 has 15 amino acids. V shed 2 bases, J shed 7 bases, and the junction held 9 bases outside the gene matches. CDR3 nucleotide sequence: TGCAGCGTTGAATGGCTAGCGGGAAAGAGAAATGAGCAGTTCTTC. This codes for CSVEWLAGKRNEQFF.

The rearrangement joins TRBV9 to TRBJ1-1, with TRBD1 identical over 10 bases. Per the germline V gene, CDR1 is SGDLS and CDR2 is YYNGEE. CDR3 length equals 16 residues. V gave up 0 bases and J gave up 4 bases; unmatched junction bases: 6. CDR3 nucleotides: TGTGCCAGCAGCGTAGCGACAGGGGGCATGGGCACTGAAGCTTTCTTT. This encodes CASSVATGGMGTEAFF. Full variable domain (outside the CDR3, taken from reference TRBV9 and TRBJ1-1): DSGVTQTPKHLITATGQRVTLRCSPRSGDLSVYWYQQSLDQGLQFLIQYYNGEERAKGNILERFSAQQFPDLHSELNLSSLELGDSALYFCASSVATGGMGTEAFFGQGTRLTVV.

The chain joins TRBV6-1 to TRBJ1-2; D perhaps matches TRBD1 (5 bases). The germline V and J ends were trimmed by 2 bases and 8 bases, with 18 bases remaining between them. Germline V gives CDR1 MNHNS, CDR2 SASEGT. This CDR3 region has 15 residues. The CDR3 sequence: CASSENVGGSWGYTF. The CDR3 region has the DNA TGTGCCAGCAGTGAAAATGTTGGGGGGTCGTGGGGCTACACCTTC.

The chain has TRBV4-2 and TRBJ1-1; D not certain. Trimming left V 3 bases short and J 1 base short, with 9 bases between. The CDR3 contains 14 residues. Per germline, CDR1 LGHNA and CDR2 YNFKEQ. CDR3 protein: CASSQVGENTEAFF. The DNA for the CDR3 is TGTGCCAGCAGCCAGGTGGGAGAGAACACTGAAGCTTTCTTT.

The V gene is TRBV12-5, the J gene TRBJ2-1; 10 bases map to TRBD2. This CDR3 comprises 16 residues. The V and J ends lost 5 bases and 5 bases, in that order; junction bases with no gene match: 9. CDR1 LGHNT and CDR2 FRNRAP come from the germline V gene. Here the CDR3 reads CASGPMVLAGNNEQFF. The CDR3 nucleotides are TGTGCTAGTGGTCCAATGGTACTAGCGGGGAACAATGAGCAGTTCTTC.

The chain uses TRBV10-2 and TRBJ2-1; TRBD1 matches at 10 bases. With 5 bases clipped from V and 3 bases from J, the junction kept 7 bases outside the gene matches. Germline CDR1 WSHSY, CDR2 SAAADI. CDR3 size: 16 residues. CDR3 amino acids: CASSPGQGLDYNEQFF. CDR3 DNA: TGCGCCAGCAGTCCGGGACAGGGGCTGGACTACAATGAGCAGTTCTTC.

The sample holds one count of this clone. The chain links TRBV2 to TRBJ1-2; TRBD1 is a possible D gene (5 bases). CDR3 length equals 12 residues. V lost 8 bases and J 4 bases, leaving 11 bases between the germline ends. Germline V gene data show CDR1 as SNHLY and CDR2 as FYNNEI. The CDR3 region has the DNA TGTGCCAGCTTACGACAGCTCTATGGCTACACCTTC. Its protein product is CASLRQLYGYTF. Full variable domain (missing parts from reference TRBV2 and TRBJ1-2): EPEVTQTPSHQVTQMGQEVILRCVPISNHLYFYWYRQILGQKVEFLVSFYNNEISEKSEIFDDQFSVERPDGSNFTLKIRSTKLEDSAMYFCASLRQLYGYTFGSGTRLTVV.

This clone showed up just once. The chain is built from TRBV7-2 and TRBJ2-7; D is unclear. The germline V and J ends were trimmed by 2 bases and 6 bases, with 8 bases remaining between them. The CDR3 runs 12 residues. The germline V gene has CDR1 SGHTA and CDR2 FQGNSA. DNA for the CDR3: TGTGCCAGCAGCTTACAGGTGGGCGAGCAGTACTTC. Residues: CASSLQVGEQYF.

This clone has a single count. The chain has TRBV5-6 and TRBJ1-2; 10 nucleotides line up with TRBD1. The CDR3 loop spans 13 amino acids. V was clipped by 4 bases and J by 4 bases; unmatched bases: 1. Germline CDR1 reads SGHDT; CDR2 reads YYEEEE. CDR3 nucleotides: TGTGCCAGCAGCGGACAGGGGGGCTATGGCTACACCTTC. It specifies CASSGQGGYGYTF.

The chain joins TRBV27 to TRBJ1-6; 10 bases are shared with TRBD1. Germline trimming cut 4 bases from V and 7 bases from J; bases unmatched to any gene: 1. Per the germline V gene, CDR1 is MNHEY and CDR2 is SMNVEV (reference sequence). The length of the CDR3 is 14 residues. The CDR3 here is CASSWGQGNSPLHF. The CDR3 DNA sequence: TGTGCCAGCAGTTGGGGACAGGGGAATTCACCCCTCCACTTT.

The chain employs TRBV28 and TRBJ2-4; 12 bases line up with TRBD1. Germline lookup yields CDR1 MDHEN and CDR2 SYDVKM. The CDR3 spans 16 residues. Unmatched junction bases numbered 11, after V lost 7 bases and J lost 7 bases. The CDR3 spells CASTGQGAFRGNIQYF. The CDR3 bases are TGTGCCAGCACGGGACAGGGGGCTTTTCGAGGGAACATTCAGTACTTC.

This chain links TRBV13 with TRBJ2-5, with D possibly matching TRBD1 (7 bases). The CDR3 runs 20 residues. CDR1 PRHDT and CDR2 FYEKMQ come from the germline V gene (reference sequence). V lost 4 bases and J 4 bases, leaving 31 bases between the germline ends. The CDR3 nucleotides are TGTGCCAGCAGCTCTAGGGGGCGGGCAGCGGGCCCTCGGAGGCCAGAGACCCAGTACTTC. Translation: CASSSRGRAAGPRRPETQYF.

The chain combines TRBV7-3 with TRBJ1-4; D remains unclear. The CDR3 is 15 residues long. The germline V gene encodes CDR1 SGHTA and CDR2 FQGTGA. The V end lost 4 bases, the J end lost 4 bases, and 13 bases lay between the germline ends. CDR3 nucleotides: TGTGCCAGCAGCTCGTCACCCTCCGGTAATGAAAAACTGTTTTTT. It encodes CASSSSPSGNEKLFF. Based on the CDR3 plus reference TRBV7-3 and TRBJ1-4, the full variable domain is GAGVSQTPSNKVTEKGKYVELRCDPISGHTALYWYRQSLGQGPEFLIYFQGTGAADDSGLPNDRFFAVRPEGSVSTLKIQRTERGDSAVYLCASSSSPSGNEKLFFGSGTQLSVL.

The V gene is TRBV29-1, the J gene TRBJ2-1; D is uncertain. Germline CDR1 is SQVTM and CDR2 is ANQGSEA. The CDR3 is 14 residues long. Trimming pared 7 bases from V and 0 bases from J, leaving 13 bases between. The CDR3 protein is CSETLESSYNEQFF. In nucleotides, the CDR3 is TGCAGCGAGACCCTAGAGAGCTCCTACAATGAGCAGTTCTTC.

The chain carries TRBV3-1 (or the pseudogene TRBV3-2) and TRBJ2-3; unclear D gene. The ends were cut back, 3 bases at V and 3 bases at J, with 13 bases in the middle. Germline CDR1 LGHDT, CDR2 YNNKEL (reference sequence). The CDR3 length is 15 residues. As DNA, the CDR3 is TGTGCCAGCAGCCAGGCGAGGTCTTTAACAGATACGCAGTATTTT. Its translation is CASSQARSLTDTQYF.

V is TRBV12-3 or TRBV12-4 and J is TRBJ2-7, with 8 bases aligning to TRBD2. The CDR3 is 13 residues long. With V trimmed by 5 bases and J by 3 bases, 3 bases remained unmatched. The CDR3 DNA sequence: TGTGCCAGCAGTCCCGGGACTAGCTACGAGCAGTACTTC. This sequence encodes CASSPGTSYEQYF.

The rearrangement uses TRBV28 and TRBJ1-6, with D perhaps matching TRBD1 (5 bases). The CDR3 is made up of 15 amino acids. The V gene's germline CDR1 is MDHEN and CDR2 SYDVKM. V gave up 5 bases and J gave up 7 bases, with 15 bases separating them. The CDR3 sequence is CASSDPGGGNSPLHF. CDR3 bases: TGTGCCAGCAGTGATCCGGGGGGAGGAAATTCACCCCTCCACTTT.

The chain links TRBV14 to TRBJ1-1; D remains ambiguous. Trimming stripped 5 bases from V and 0 bases from J, with 16 bases between. This CDR3 has 16 amino acids. CDR1 and CDR2 (germline): SGHDN, FVKESK. The CDR3 protein is CASSEKVRVLNTEAFF. The CDR3 DNA is TGTGCCAGCAGCGAGAAAGTAAGAGTTTTGAACACTGAAGCTTTCTTT.

The V call is TRBV28, the J call TRBJ2-1; 9 positions match TRBD1. The CDR3 covers 15 residues. With 8 bases clipped from V and 9 bases from J, the junction kept 14 bases outside the gene matches. The germline V gene encodes CDR1 MDHEN and CDR2 SYDVKM. The CDR3 DNA is TGTGCCAGCGCCCAAGGGGACAGGGTGACTGGTGAGCAGTTCTTC. This codes for CASAQGDRVTGEQFF.

The V gene is TRBV6-2 or TRBV6-3, the J gene TRBJ2-3, with 14 positions matching TRBD2. Germline CDR1 MNHEY, CDR2 SVGEGT. This CDR3 region has 18 residues. V was pared by 4 bases and J by 4 bases, with 10 bases of the junction left unmatched. This CDR3 is CASSWSAGLAGGSDTQYF. The CDR3 nucleotides are TGTGCCAGCAGTTGGTCAGCTGGACTAGCGGGAGGTTCAGATACGCAGTATTTT.

The chain couples TRBV10-3 to TRBJ1-3; D gene unclear. Germline-derived CDR1 and CDR2 are ENHRY and SYGVKD. Deletions cut 2 bases from V and 0 bases from J, with 11 bases between. The CDR3 contains 16 residues. The CDR3: CAISEKSGYSGNTIYF. The CDR3 DNA reads TGTGCCATCAGTGAGAAATCAGGATACTCTGGAAACACCATATATTTT.

This clone was picked up one time. The chain combines TRBV7-6 with TRBJ2-2; tentatively, D is TRBD1 (6 bases). The CDR3 loop spans 14 amino acids. Germline V gene data show CDR1 as SGHVS and CDR2 as FNYEAQ. V was trimmed by 6 bases and J by 5 bases, leaving 13 bases between them. The DNA of the CDR3 is TGTGCCAGCAGGAGTAACAGGGATACCGGGGAGCTGTTTTTT. This codes for CASRSNRDTGELFF.

The V and J genes are TRBV7-2 and TRBJ2-7; D remains unclear. CDR3 length: 12 residues. Looked up from germline, CDR1 is SGHTA and CDR2 is FQGNSA. Trimming left V 2 bases short and J 3 bases short, with 5 bases between. The CDR3: CASSLYGYEQYF. The CDR3, as DNA: TGTGCCAGCAGCTTATACGGCTACGAGCAGTACTTC.

The rearrangement uses TRBV6-5 and TRBJ1-1; the D gene is possibly TRBD1 (5 bases). Germline loops: CDR1 MNHEY, CDR2 SVGAGI. CDR3 length equals 14 residues. Deletions cut 2 bases from V and 0 bases from J, with 7 bases between. In DNA form, the CDR3 reads TGTGCCAGCAGTTACAACAGGATGAACACTGAAGCTTTCTTT. Protein product: CASSYNRMNTEAFF.

The chain links TRBV7-6 to TRBJ2-1; 10 bases fit TRBD2. The germline gives CDR1 SGHVS, CDR2 FNYEAQ. The CDR3 contains 15 residues. J was trimmed by 7 bases and V by 1 base; bases with no gene match: 4. The CDR3 spells CASSLVLAGVNEQFF. The CDR3 DNA reads TGTGCCAGCAGCTTAGTGCTAGCGGGAGTGAATGAGCAGTTCTTC.

The chain uses TRBV11-3 and TRBJ2-7, with 9 bases fitting TRBD2. The trim removed 1 base at V and 1 base at J, leaving 17 bases unmatched. CDR3 length: 20 amino acids. Germline V lookup: CDR1 SGHNT, CDR2 YENEEA. The CDR3 reads CASSLGALAGTERGSYEQYF. The CDR3 coding sequence is TGTGCCAGCAGCTTAGGGGCTCTAGCGGGGACCGAGCGAGGATCCTACGAGCAGTACTTC.

The V and J genes are TRBV29-1 and TRBJ2-3, with D uncertain. CDR3 size: 13 residues. CDR1 is SQVTM and CDR2 is ANQGSEA in the germline V gene. V was shortened by 6 bases and J by 4 bases, with 14 bases between the two germline ends. This CDR3 reads CSVPVAVADTQYF. The CDR3, as DNA: TGCAGCGTCCCAGTGGCCGTTGCAGATACGCAGTATTTT.